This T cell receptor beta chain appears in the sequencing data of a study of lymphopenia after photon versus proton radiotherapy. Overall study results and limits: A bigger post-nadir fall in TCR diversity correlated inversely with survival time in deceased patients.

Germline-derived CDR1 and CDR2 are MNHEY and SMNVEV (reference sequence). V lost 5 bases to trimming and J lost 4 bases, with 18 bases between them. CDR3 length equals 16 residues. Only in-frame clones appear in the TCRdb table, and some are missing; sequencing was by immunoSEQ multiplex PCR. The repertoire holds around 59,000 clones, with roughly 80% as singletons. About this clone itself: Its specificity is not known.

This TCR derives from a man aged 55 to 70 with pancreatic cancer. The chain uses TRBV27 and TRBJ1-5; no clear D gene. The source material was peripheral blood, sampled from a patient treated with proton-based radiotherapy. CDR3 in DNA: TGTGCCAGCAGTGCACTGTCAGGTCTCCCTAATCAGCCCCAGCATTTT. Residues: CASSALSGLPNQPQHF.